These 20 T cell receptor beta chains originate from one sample sequenced in a study of spatial heterogeneity in lung cancer (dated by TCRdb to between 2018 and 2021). Overall study results and their limits: The tumor nonsynonymous mutation count correlated with the number of expanded intratumoral alpha and beta TCRs.

No cognate antigen is known for these TCRs. The time point label, as the study defines it: sample taken at primary tumor resection. The library relied on 5' RACE. Sequencer: NextSeq 500. Through fastp at Q25 and MiXCR, TCRdb rebuilt clones from the public reads, retaining in-frame beta chains. Rows with one shared CDR3 protein collapse into an entry with the most common genes and DNA. Recorded for this sample are 7,200 or so distinct CDR3 sequences; roughly 12% of them occurred a single time. Of the sample, 22% is held by the ten largest clones. This specimen consisted of lung tumor tissue, obtained at surgery. The receptors stem from a male donor with early-stage non-small cell lung cancer.

At least ten counts were recorded for this clonotype. The library was prepared for alpha chains; this beta chain is a stray read, so its frequency means little. The chain couples TRBV5-1 to TRBJ2-7, with TRBD1 identical over 10 bases. Germline V gene data show CDR1 as SGHRS and CDR2 as YFSETQ. The CDR3 is 17 residues long. J gave up 4 bases and V 0 bases, and 10 bases lay outside the gene matches. CDR3 in amino acids: CASSLAPTGGLRYEQYF. The CDR3 DNA follows: TGCGCCAGCAGCTTGGCCCCGACAGGGGGCTTAAGGTACGAGCAGTACTTC.

On this clonotype itself: This beta chain slipped into a library made for alpha chains as a stray read, so its size is not meaningful. This chain connects TRBV29-1 to TRBJ2-5; D not resolved. The J call may be wrong; the DNA end is better matched by TRBJ2-1. There are 13 residues in the CDR3. Per the germline V gene, CDR1 is SQVTM and CDR2 is ANQGSEA. CDR3 amino acids: CSAWTAVGETQFF. DNA for the CDR3: TGCAGCGCCTGGACCGCCGTCGGAGAGACCCAGTTCTTC.

For this clonotype: This beta chain appears as a stray read in a library generated for alpha chains; its size is not informative. V usage is TRBV6-1 and J usage is TRBJ1-1, with D possibly matching TRBD1 (6 bases). The CDR3 is 14 residues long. V was clipped by 6 bases and J by 4 bases, with 15 bases between them. Germline V gives CDR1 MNHNS, CDR2 SASEGT. CDR3 region: CASRLTGLATEAFF. The CDR3, as DNA: TGTGCCAGCAGGTTAACAGGGCTGGCCACTGAAGCTTTCTTT.

This clonotype was seen many times. The size of this beta chain means little, since it is a stray read in a library made for alpha chains. The V call is TRBV10-3, the J call TRBJ1-5; D might be TRBD1 (5 bases). The CDR3 length is 14 residues. Germline lookup yields CDR1 ENHRY and CDR2 SYGVKD. The V gene lost 10 bases and the J gene lost 4 bases, with 17 bases spanning the gap. The CDR3 bases are TGTGCCACCAGGGACGGGACGGGGAATCAGCCCCAGCATTTT. As protein: CATRDGTGNQPQHF.

Note on this clonotype: With the library built for alpha chains, this beta chain is off target and its frequency is not meaningful. The chain uses TRBV2 and TRBJ2-5, with TRBD1 as a possible D gene (5 bases). Trimming took 2 bases from V and 1 from J, leaving 11 bases between them. The CDR3 extends over 15 amino acids. CDR1 and CDR2 from the germline V gene are SNHLY and FYNNEI. The CDR3 loop reads CASSETGSPQETQYF. Written as DNA, the CDR3 is TGTGCCAGCAGTGAAACAGGCTCGCCCCAAGAGACCCAGTACTTC.

This clonotype is large (0.1 to 1%) by share. This beta chain turned up in a library designed for alpha chains; as an off-target read, its abundance says little. This chain links TRBV7-2 with TRBJ2-1; no firm D call. CDR3 size: 14 residues. The V and J ends lost 3 bases and 6 bases respectively, with 12 bases between them. Germline V CDR1 and CDR2: SGHTA, FQGNSA. CDR3: CASSLSGPINEQFF. CDR3 nucleotide sequence: TGTGCCAGCAGCTTGTCCGGCCCAATCAATGAGCAGTTCTTC.

This clonotype was recorded at least ten times. Little can be read into the size of this beta chain, an off-target read in a library designed for alpha chains. The chain links TRBV12-3 or TRBV12-4 to TRBJ2-2; 8 bases map to TRBD1. With 3 bases clipped from V and 5 bases from J, the junction kept 2 bases outside the gene matches. The CDR3 has 14 amino acids. The CDR3 is CASSLQGATGELFF. CDR3 in DNA: TGTGCCAGCAGTTTGCAGGGGGCTACCGGGGAGCTGTTTTTT.

Concerning this clonotype: This beta chain is an unintended read in a library built for alpha chains; its size means little. The V and J genes are TRBV29-1 and TRBJ2-1, with TRBD2 identical over 7 bases. Trimming removed 3 bases from V and 8 bases from J; junction bases left unmatched: 13. In germline, CDR1 is SQVTM, CDR2 ANQGSEA. This CDR3 region has 15 residues. The DNA for the CDR3 is TGCAGCGTTGAGGAGGCCGGGGGAGGGCCACATGAGCAGTTCTTC. This encodes CSVEEAGGGPHEQFF.

This clonotype is labeled medium-sized. With the library built for alpha chains, this beta chain is off target and its frequency is not meaningful. The chain joins TRBV7-9 to TRBJ2-5, with D uncertain. Germline CDR1 SEHNR, CDR2 FQNEAQ (reference sequence). The V end lost 4 bases, the J end lost 5 bases, and 5 bases lay between the germline ends. This CDR3 is built from 11 residues. For the CDR3, the DNA is TGTGCCAGCAGCTCCTGGGAGACCCAGTACTTC. Protein sequence: CASSSWETQYF.

This clonotype was seen at least ten times. This beta chain is an unintended read in a library built for alpha chains; its size means little. The genes are TRBV20-1 and TRBJ2-3; 7 bases are a match to TRBD2. The CDR3 is 14 amino acids. V was pared by 5 bases and J by 7 bases, with 12 bases of the junction left unmatched. Germline V gene data show CDR1 as DFQATT and CDR2 as SNEGSKA (reference sequence). The CDR3 coding sequence is TGCAGTGCTCCGACTAGCTTGCCTCGAAATACGCAGTATTTT. Translation: CSAPTSLPRNTQYF.

On this clonotype itself: A junction boundary mismatches the germline segment, possibly from a read error. This beta chain is an unintended read in a library built for alpha chains; its size means little. This chain connects TRBV7-7 to TRBJ2-1, with 11 bases matching TRBD2. The CDR3 spans 16 residues. The V gene's germline CDR1 is SSHAT and CDR2 FNYEAQ (reference sequence). CDR3 protein: CASSLSGRASYNEQFF. CDR3 in DNA: TGTGCTAGCAGCCTTAGCGGGAGGGCCTCCTACAATGAGCAGTTCTTC.

The table lists this clonotype with a count of one. A library made for alpha chains picked up this beta chain off target, so its size means little. The chain combines TRBV6-5 with TRBJ2-7; 7 nucleotides line up with TRBD1. CDR1 is MNHEY and CDR2 is SVGAGI in the germline V gene. V shed 6 bases, J shed 2 bases, and the junction held 7 bases outside the gene matches. This CDR3 contains 14 residues. The CDR3: CASSLHQGAYEQYF. The CDR3 nucleotides read TGTGCCAGCAGCTTACACCAGGGGGCCTACGAGCAGTACTTC.

This clonotype appeared a single time. Found in a library prepared for alpha chains, this beta chain is an off-target read, and its abundance has little meaning. The rearrangement joins TRBV20-1 to TRBJ2-2, with TRBD2 matching 9 bases. With V trimmed by 3 bases and J by 6 bases, 8 bases remained unmatched. Germline assignment: CDR1 DFQATT and CDR2 SNEGSKA (reference sequence). This CDR3 has 15 amino acids. The CDR3 here is CSARKTSGFAGELFF. CDR3 DNA sequence: TGCAGTGCTAGGAAAACTAGCGGGTTCGCCGGGGAGCTGTTTTTT.

By sample share, this clonotype is medium-sized. A library prepared for alpha chains yielded this beta chain as an off-target read; its size is of little meaning. The chain is built from TRBV28 and TRBJ2-7, with D maybe TRBD1 (7 bases). V dropped 3 bases and J dropped 4 bases, with 13 bases sitting between them. CDR1 MDHEN and CDR2 SYDVKM come from the germline V gene. The CDR3 runs to 14 residues. DNA of the CDR3: TGTGCCAGCAGTTTCAGGGGGGTTGGGTACGAGCAGTACTTC. Its translation: CASSFRGVGYEQYF.

To note about this clonotype: This beta chain is an unintended read in a library built for alpha chains; its size means little. The chain employs TRBV28 and TRBJ1-5, with TRBD1 as a possible D gene (6 bases). This CDR3 has 17 residues. CDR1 is MDHEN, CDR2 SYDVKM, per germline. The V end was cut by 3 bases, the J end by 0 bases, with 15 bases between. CDR3 bases: TGTGCCAGCAGTTTCTCCGGGGGCGATTTTAGCAATCAGCCCCAGCATTTT. Translated: CASSFSGGDFSNQPQHF.

This clonotype ranks as medium-sized. With the library built for alpha chains, this beta chain is off target and its frequency is not meaningful. The rearrangement links TRBV29-1 to TRBJ2-7; D might be TRBD1 (5 bases). Germline loops: CDR1 SQVTM, CDR2 ANQGSEA. This CDR3 has 11 residues. Deletions cut 6 bases from V and 7 bases from J, with 13 bases between. The CDR3 sequence is CSVADKGEQYF. CDR3 sequence (DNA): TGCAGCGTCGCGGACAAAGGGGAGCAGTACTTC.

The sample holds many counts of this clonotype. Found in a library prepared for alpha chains, this beta chain is an off-target read, and its abundance has little meaning. This chain uses TRBV7-8 with TRBJ2-3, with D perhaps matching TRBD1 (6 bases). Germline V CDR1 and CDR2: SGHVS, FQNEAQ. The CDR3 contains 16 residues. The germline V and J ends were trimmed by 5 bases and 0 bases, with 15 bases remaining between them. CDR3 residues: CASSPRFGGSTDTQYF. CDR3 DNA sequence: TGTGCCAGCAGCCCCCGGTTTGGGGGCAGCACAGATACGCAGTATTTT.

By sample fraction, this clonotype is medium-sized. A library made for alpha chains picked up this beta chain off target, so its size means little. CDR3 protein: CSVAQGSSGNTIYF. The CDR3 nucleotides read TGCAGCGTTGCTCAGGGTAGCTCTGGAAACACCATATATTTT. This sequence joins TRBV29-1 and TRBJ1-3; possibly TRBD1 for D (5 bases). The germline CDR1 and CDR2 sequences are SQVTM and ANQGSEA. V lost 4 bases and J 0 bases, leaving 10 bases between the germline ends. CDR3 size: 14 residues.

Relative to its sample, this clonotype is medium-sized. A library made for alpha chains picked up this beta chain off target, so its size means little. The V gene is TRBV28, the J gene TRBJ1-6; tentative D call: TRBD1 (6 bases). Trimming pared 7 bases from V and 0 bases from J, leaving 10 bases between. Germline values: CDR1 MDHEN, CDR2 SYDVKM. This CDR3 region has 15 residues. Here the CDR3 reads CASTATGSYNSPLHF. DNA for the CDR3: TGTGCCAGCACCGCGACAGGCTCCTATAATTCACCCCTCCACTTT.

This clonotype occurred many times. A library prepared for alpha chains yielded this beta chain as an off-target read; its size is of little meaning. The chain joins TRBV20-1 to TRBJ1-5, with 8 positions matching TRBD1. The CDR3 runs 12 residues. V was pared by 6 bases and J by 5 bases, with 3 bases of the junction left unmatched. Germline CDR1 is DFQATT and CDR2 is SNEGSKA (reference sequence). As DNA, the CDR3 is TGCAGTGCCACGACAGGGGATCAGCCCCAGCATTTT. This gives the protein CSATTGDQPQHF.